This TCR beta chain was found in a study of blood T cell repertoires in COVID-19. For the study at large: Acute and convalescent COVID-19 samples came from the United States, Italy and Spain. PBMCs, B-cell-depleted T cells, or T cells provided the cDNA or gDNA that made up the material.

Original data processing: Reference gene primer amplification gave estimated nucleated cell counts. TCRdb's copy holds only in-frame clones and misses some; the assay was immunoSEQ multiplex PCR. V, J and clone size are taken as reported in that table, and D and trimming were inferred from the DNA itself. The table has more than 150,000 clones, roughly four fifths seen once; the top ten hold about 5%. The V gene's germline CDR1 is MNHEY and CDR2 SMNVEV (reference sequence). The CDR3 loop spans 13 amino acids. Between the trimmed V and J ends, which lost 3 bases and 1 base, there was a span of 7 bases.

Sequenced: peripheral blood. This chain joins TRBV27 and TRBJ2-7, with D possibly being TRBD1 (6 bases). This receptor was identified in a young woman with acute or convalescent COVID-19. The CDR3 loop is CASSFRGSYEQYF. The CDR3 coding sequence is TGTGCCAGCAGTTTTAGGGGGTCCTACGAGCAGTACTTC.